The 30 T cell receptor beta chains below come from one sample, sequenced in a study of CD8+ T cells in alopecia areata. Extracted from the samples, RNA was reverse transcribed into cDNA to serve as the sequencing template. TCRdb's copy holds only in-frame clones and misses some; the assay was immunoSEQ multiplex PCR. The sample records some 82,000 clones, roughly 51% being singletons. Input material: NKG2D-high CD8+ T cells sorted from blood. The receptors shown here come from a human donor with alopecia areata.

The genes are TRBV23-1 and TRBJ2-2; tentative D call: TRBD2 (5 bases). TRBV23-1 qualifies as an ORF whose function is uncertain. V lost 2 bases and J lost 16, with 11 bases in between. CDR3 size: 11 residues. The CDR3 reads CASSQTRGGFF. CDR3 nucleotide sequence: TGCGCCAGCAGTCAAACCAGAGGAGGGTTTTTT.

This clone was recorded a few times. CDR3: CASSKANLGQGKIYEQYF. The CDR3 DNA reads as TGTGCCAGCAGCAAAGCGAATCTTGGGCAGGGAAAGATCTACGAGCAGTACTTC. The V and J genes are TRBV21-1 and TRBJ2-7; TRBD1, the table's D call, lacks a check against the DNA. TRBV21-1 is a listed pseudogene. The CDR3 is 18 residues long.

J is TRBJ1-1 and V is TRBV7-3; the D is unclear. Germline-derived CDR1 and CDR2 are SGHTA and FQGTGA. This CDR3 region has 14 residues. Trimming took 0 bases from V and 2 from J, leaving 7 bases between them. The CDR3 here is CASSLTPTNTEAFF. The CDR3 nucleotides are TGTGCCAGCAGCTTAACCCCGACCAACACTGAAGCTTTCTTT. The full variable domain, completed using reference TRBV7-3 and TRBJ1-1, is GAGVSQTPSNKVTEKGKYVELRCDPISGHTALYWYRQSLGQGPEFLIYFQGTGAADDSGLPNDRFFAVRPEGSVSTLKIQRTERGDSAVYLCASSLTPTNTEAFFGQGTRLTVV.

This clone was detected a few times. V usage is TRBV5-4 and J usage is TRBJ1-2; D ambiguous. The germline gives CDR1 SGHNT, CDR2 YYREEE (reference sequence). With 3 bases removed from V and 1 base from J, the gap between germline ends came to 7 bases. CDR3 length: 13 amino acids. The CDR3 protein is CASSSSVNYGYTF. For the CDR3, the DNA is TGTGCCAGCAGCTCCAGCGTTAACTATGGCTACACCTTC.

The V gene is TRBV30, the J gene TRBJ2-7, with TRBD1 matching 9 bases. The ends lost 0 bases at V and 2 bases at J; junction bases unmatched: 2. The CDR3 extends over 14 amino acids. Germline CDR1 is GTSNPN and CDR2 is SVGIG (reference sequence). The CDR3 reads CAWSVGTGTYEQYF. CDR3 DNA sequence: TGTGCCTGGAGTGTGGGGACAGGGACCTACGAGCAGTACTTC.

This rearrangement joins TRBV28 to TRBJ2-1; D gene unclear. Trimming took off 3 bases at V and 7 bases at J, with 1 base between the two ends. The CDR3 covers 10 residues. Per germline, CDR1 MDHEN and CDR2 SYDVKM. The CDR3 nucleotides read TGTGCCAGCAGTTTTAATGAGCAGTTCTTC. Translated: CASSFNEQFF. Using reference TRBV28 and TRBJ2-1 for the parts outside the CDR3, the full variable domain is DVKVTQSSRYLVKRTGEKVFLECVQDMDHENMFWYRQDPGLGLRLIYFSYDVKMKEKGDIPEGYSVSREKKERFSLILESASTNQTSMYLCASSFNEQFFGPGTRLTVL.

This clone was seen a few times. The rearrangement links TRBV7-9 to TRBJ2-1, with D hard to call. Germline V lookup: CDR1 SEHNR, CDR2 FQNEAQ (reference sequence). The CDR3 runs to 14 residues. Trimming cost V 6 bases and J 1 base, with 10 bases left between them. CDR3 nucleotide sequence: TGTGCCAGCAGTTCTGGACGTTCCTACAATGAGCAGTTCTTC. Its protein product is CASSSGRSYNEQFF.

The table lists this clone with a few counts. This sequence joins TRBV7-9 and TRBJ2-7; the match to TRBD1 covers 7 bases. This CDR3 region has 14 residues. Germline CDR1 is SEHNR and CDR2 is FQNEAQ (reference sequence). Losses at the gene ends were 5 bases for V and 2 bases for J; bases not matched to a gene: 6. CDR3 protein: CASSPGTAPYEQYF. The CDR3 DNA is TGTGCCAGCAGCCCGGGGACAGCCCCCTACGAGCAGTACTTC. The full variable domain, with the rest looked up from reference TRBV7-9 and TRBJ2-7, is DTGVSQNPRHKITKRGQNVTFRCDPISEHNRLYWYRQTLGQGPEFLTYFQNEAQLEKSRLLSDRFSAERPKGSFSTLEIQRTEQGDSAMYLCASSPGTAPYEQYFGPGTRLTVT.

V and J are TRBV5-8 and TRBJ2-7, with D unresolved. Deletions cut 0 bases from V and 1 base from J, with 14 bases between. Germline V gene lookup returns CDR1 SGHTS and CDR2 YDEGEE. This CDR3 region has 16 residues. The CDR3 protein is CASSLGPRSPSYEQYF. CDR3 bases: TGTGCCAGCAGCTTGGGTCCTAGGAGTCCTTCCTACGAGCAGTACTTC.

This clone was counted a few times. The CDR3 sequence is CSVPDRGETQYF. In nucleotides, the CDR3 is TGCAGCGTACCCGACAGGGGTGAGACCCAGTACTTC. The chain employs TRBV29-1 and TRBJ2-5; 8 bases agree with TRBD1. This CDR3 comprises 12 residues. The V gene end was trimmed by 6 bases and the J gene end by 5 bases; junction bases not matched to a gene: 5. Germline CDR1 is SQVTM and CDR2 is ANQGSEA.

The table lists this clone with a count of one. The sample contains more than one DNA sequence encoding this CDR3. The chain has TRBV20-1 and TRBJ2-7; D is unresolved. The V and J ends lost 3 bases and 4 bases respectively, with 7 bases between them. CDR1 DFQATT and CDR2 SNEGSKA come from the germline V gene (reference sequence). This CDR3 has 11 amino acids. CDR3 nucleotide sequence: TGCAGTGCTAGTCGTGGGTACGAGCAGTACTTC. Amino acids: CSASRGYEQYF.

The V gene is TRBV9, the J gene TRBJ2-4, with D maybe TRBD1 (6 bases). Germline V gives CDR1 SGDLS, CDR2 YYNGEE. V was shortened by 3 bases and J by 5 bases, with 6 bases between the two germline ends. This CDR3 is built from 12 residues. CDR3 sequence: CASSGGQNIQYF. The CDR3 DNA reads TGTGCCAGCAGCGGGGGGCAAAACATTCAGTACTTC. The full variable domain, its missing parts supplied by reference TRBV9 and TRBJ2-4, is DSGVTQTPKHLITATGQRVTLRCSPRSGDLSVYWYQQSLDQGLQFLIQYYNGEERAKGNILERFSAQQFPDLHSELNLSSLELGDSALYFCASSGGQNIQYFGAGTRLSVL.

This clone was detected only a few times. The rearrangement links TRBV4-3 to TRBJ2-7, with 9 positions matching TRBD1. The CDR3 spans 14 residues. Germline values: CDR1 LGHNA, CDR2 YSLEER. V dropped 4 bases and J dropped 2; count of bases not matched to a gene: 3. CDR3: CASSRDRATYEQYF. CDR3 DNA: TGCGCCAGCAGCCGGGACAGGGCCACCTACGAGCAGTACTTC.

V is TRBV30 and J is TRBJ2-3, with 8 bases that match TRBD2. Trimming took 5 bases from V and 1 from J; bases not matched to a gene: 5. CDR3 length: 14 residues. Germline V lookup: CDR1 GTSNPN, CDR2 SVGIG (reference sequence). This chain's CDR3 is CAWERERGTDTQYF. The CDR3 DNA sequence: TGTGCCTGGGAGCGGGAGCGCGGCACAGATACGCAGTATTTT.

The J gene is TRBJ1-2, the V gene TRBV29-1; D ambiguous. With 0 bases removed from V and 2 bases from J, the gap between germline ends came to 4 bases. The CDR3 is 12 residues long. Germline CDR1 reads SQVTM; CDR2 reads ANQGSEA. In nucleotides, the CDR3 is TGCAGCGTTGAAGAGGGCAACTATGGCTACACCTTC. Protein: CSVEEGNYGYTF.

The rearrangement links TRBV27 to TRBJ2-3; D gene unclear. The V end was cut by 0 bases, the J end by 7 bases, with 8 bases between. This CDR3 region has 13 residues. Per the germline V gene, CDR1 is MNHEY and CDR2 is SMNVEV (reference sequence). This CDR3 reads CASSLSETHTQYF. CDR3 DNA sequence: TGTGCCAGCAGTTTATCCGAAACCCATACGCAGTATTTT.

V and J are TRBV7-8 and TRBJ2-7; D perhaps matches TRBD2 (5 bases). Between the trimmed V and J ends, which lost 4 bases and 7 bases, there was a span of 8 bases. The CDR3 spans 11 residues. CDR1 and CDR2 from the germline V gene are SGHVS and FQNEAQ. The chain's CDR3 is CASSSTGEQYF. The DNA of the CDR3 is TGTGCCAGCAGCTCGACGGGAGAGCAGTACTTC.

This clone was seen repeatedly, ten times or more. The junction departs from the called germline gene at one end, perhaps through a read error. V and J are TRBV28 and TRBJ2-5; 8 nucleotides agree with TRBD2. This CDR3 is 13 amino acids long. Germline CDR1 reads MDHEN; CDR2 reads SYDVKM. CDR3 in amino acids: CASSEAGGGTQDF. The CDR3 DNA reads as TGTGCCAGCAGTGAGGCGGGCGGGGGGACCCAGGACTTC. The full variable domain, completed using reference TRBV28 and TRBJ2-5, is DVKVTQSSRYLVKRTGEKVFLECVQDMDHENMFWYRQDPGLGLRLIYFSYDVKMKEKGDIPEGYSVSREKKERFSLILESASTNQTSMYLCASSEAGGGTQDFGPGTRLLVL.

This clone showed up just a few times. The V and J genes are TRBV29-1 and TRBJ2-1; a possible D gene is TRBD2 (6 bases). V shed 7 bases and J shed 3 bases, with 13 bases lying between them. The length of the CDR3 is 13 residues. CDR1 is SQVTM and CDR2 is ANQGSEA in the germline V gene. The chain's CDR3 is CSATLANYNEQFF. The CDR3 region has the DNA TGCAGCGCCACTCTAGCGAACTACAATGAGCAGTTCTTC.

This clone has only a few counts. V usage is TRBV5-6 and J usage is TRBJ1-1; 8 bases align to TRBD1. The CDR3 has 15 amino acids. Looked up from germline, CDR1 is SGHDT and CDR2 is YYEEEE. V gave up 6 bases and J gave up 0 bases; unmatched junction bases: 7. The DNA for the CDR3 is TGTGCCAGCAAGACAGGGGCAGGGATGAACACTGAAGCTTTCTTT. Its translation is CASKTGAGMNTEAFF.

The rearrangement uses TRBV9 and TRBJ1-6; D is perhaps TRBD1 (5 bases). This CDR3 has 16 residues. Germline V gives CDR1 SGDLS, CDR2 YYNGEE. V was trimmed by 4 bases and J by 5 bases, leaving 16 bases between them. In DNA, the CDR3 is TGTGCCAGCAGCCTGGGCTGGGAGGGGAATAATTCACCCCTCCACTTT. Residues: CASSLGWEGNNSPLHF. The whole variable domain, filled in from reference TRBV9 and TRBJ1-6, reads DSGVTQTPKHLITATGQRVTLRCSPRSGDLSVYWYQQSLDQGLQFLIQYYNGEERAKGNILERFSAQQFPDLHSELNLSSLELGDSALYFCASSLGWEGNNSPLHFGNGTRLTVT.

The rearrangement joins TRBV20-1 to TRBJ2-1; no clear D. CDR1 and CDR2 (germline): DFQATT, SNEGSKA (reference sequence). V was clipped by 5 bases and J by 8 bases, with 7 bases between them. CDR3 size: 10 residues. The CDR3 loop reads CSAAMDEQFF. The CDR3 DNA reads TGCAGTGCTGCTATGGATGAGCAGTTCTTC.

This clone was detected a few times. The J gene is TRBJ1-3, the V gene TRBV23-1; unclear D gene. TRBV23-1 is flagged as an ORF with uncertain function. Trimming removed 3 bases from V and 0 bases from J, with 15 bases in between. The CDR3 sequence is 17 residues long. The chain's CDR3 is CASSHKPSGVSGNTIYF. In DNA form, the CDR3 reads TGCGCCAGCAGTCACAAGCCCTCCGGGGTCTCTGGAAACACCATATATTTT.

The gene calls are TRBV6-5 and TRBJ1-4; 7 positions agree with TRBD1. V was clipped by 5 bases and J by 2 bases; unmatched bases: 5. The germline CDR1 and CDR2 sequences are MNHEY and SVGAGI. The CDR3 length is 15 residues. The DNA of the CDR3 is TGTGCCAGCAGTATCCAACAGGGGACTAATGAAAAACTGTTTTTT. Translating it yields CASSIQQGTNEKLFF.

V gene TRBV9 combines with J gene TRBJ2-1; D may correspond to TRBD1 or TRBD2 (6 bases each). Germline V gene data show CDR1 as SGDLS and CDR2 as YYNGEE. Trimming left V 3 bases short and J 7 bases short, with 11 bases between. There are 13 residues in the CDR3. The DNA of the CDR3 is TGTGCCAGCAGCGGGGGGGCCGATAATGAGCAGTTCTTC. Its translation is CASSGGADNEQFF. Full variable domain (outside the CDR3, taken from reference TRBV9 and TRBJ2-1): DSGVTQTPKHLITATGQRVTLRCSPRSGDLSVYWYQQSLDQGLQFLIQYYNGEERAKGNILERFSAQQFPDLHSELNLSSLELGDSALYFCASSGGADNEQFFGPGTRLTVL.

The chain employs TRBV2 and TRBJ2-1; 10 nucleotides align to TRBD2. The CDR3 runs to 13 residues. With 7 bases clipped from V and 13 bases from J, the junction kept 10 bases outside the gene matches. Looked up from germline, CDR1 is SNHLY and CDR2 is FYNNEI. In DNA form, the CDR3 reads TGTGCCAGCAAAGCGGGAGGGACCCTCGATCAGTTCTTC. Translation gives CASKAGGTLDQFF.

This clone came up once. The CDR3 DNA reads as TGCGCCAGCAGCTCAGGGGGGGTGACTGAAGCTTTCTTT. This gives the protein CASSSGGVTEAFF. The gene calls are TRBV5-1 and TRBJ1-1, with 7 bases lining up with TRBD1. V lost 3 bases, J lost 5 bases, and 4 bases stayed unmatched. CDR1 and CDR2 from the germline V gene are SGHRS and YFSETQ. The CDR3 covers 13 residues.

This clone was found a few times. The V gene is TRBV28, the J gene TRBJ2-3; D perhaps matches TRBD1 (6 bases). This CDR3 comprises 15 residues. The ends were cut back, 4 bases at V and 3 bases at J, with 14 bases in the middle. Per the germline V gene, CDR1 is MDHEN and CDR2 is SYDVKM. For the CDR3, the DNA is TGTGCCAGCAGTTCTCAGGGGATCCTGACAGATACGCAGTATTTT. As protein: CASSSQGILTDTQYF.

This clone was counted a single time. CDR3 nucleotides: TGCGCCAGCAGCCAAGCGGAGACCCAGTACTTC. Translation gives CASSQAETQYF. The chain is built from TRBV4-1 and TRBJ2-5; D unresolved. Trimming cost V 1 base and J 5 bases, with 2 bases left between them. Per the germline V gene, CDR1 is MGHRA and CDR2 is YSYEKL. The CDR3 sequence is 11 residues long.

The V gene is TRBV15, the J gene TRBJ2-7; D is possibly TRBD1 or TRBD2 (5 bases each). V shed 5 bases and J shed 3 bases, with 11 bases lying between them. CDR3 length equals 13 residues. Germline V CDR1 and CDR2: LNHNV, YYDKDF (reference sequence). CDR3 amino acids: CATSPRGGYEQYF. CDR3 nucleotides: TGTGCCACCAGCCCCCGTGGGGGCTACGAGCAGTACTTC. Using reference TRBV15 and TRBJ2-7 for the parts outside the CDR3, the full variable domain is DAMVIQNPRYQVTQFGKPVTLSCSQTLNHNVMYWYQQKSSQAPKLLFHYYDKDFNNEADTPDNFQSRRPNTSFCFLDIRSPGLGDTAMYLCATSPRGGYEQYFGPGTRLTVT.